Following are 8 T cell receptor beta chains from one sample sequenced in a study of CD8+CD57+ T cells in acquired aplastic anemia. Whoever was chosen for sequencing had shown CD8+CD57+ cell expansion by flow cytometry. The use of genomic DNA as template underpinned the TCR beta VDJ and CDR3 profiling. TCRdb redid the calling of the reads with MiXCR, one entry per CDR3 protein. The table includes about 200,000 distinct CDR3 sequences, roughly 50% detected once. Sample: sorted CD4+, CD8+, or CD8+CD57+ T cells (not recorded which) from PBMCs. The receptors were sampled from a human donor with aplastic anemia.

The chain links TRBV7-2 to TRBJ2-7; 7 bases align to TRBD2. V lost 3 bases and J lost 6; bases outside the gene matches: 11. Germline CDR1 SGHTA, CDR2 FQGNSA. This CDR3 is built from 15 residues. The CDR3 DNA sequence: TGTGCCAGCAGCTTGGGGGGGGGACTCCCCTGCGAGCAGTACTTC. This gives the protein CASSLGGGLPCEQYF.

This chain uses TRBV29-1 with TRBJ1-1; D unresolved. The germline V and J ends were trimmed by 1 base and 11 bases, with 17 bases remaining between them. Germline CDR1 reads SQVTM; CDR2 reads ANQGSEA. CDR3 length: 13 amino acids. The CDR3 region is CSVEVPGQQLAFF. As DNA, the CDR3 is TGCAGCGTTGAAGTCCCGGGCCAACAGTTGGCTTTCTTT.

This clonotype was counted between two and nine times. The rearrangement links TRBV5-1 to TRBJ2-7; D unresolved. This CDR3 spans 12 amino acids. Germline V CDR1 and CDR2: SGHRS, YFSETQ. V lost 4 bases, J lost 1 base, and 6 bases lay in between. CDR3 nucleotides: TGCGCCAGCAGCACCGAATCCTACGAGCAGTACTTC. It specifies CASSTESYEQYF.

V usage is TRBV5-1 and J usage is TRBJ2-5; weak D call: TRBD1 (6 bases). The end of the DNA is better explained by TRBJ2-1, so the J call may be wrong. The CDR3 has 13 residues. Germline CDR1 reads SGHRS; CDR2 reads YFSETQ. The CDR3 region has the DNA TGCGCCAGCAGCCTACAGGGTAGCGATGAGCAGTTCTTC. Its translation: CASSLQGSDEQFF.

This clonotype was recorded at least ten times. This chain connects TRBV7-8 to TRBJ1-6; D perhaps matches TRBD1 (5 bases). Germline lookup yields CDR1 SGHVS and CDR2 FQNEAQ. V lost 4 bases, J lost 6 bases, and 13 bases lay in between. The CDR3 runs to 15 residues. The CDR3 DNA reads as TGTGCCAGCAGCTCTTGGGGGACGATTAATTCACCCCTCCACTTT. It yields the protein CASSSWGTINSPLHF.

V is TRBV2 and J is TRBJ2-7; the D is unclear. The V and J ends lost 4 bases and 3 bases respectively, with 7 bases between them. The CDR3 totals 12 residues. In germline, CDR1 is SNHLY, CDR2 FYNNEI. CDR3 sequence: CASSGSFYEQYF. The CDR3 DNA sequence: TGTGCCAGCAGTGGGTCGTTCTACGAGCAGTACTTC.

CDR3 in amino acids: CASSYRTVSYEQYF. DNA of the CDR3: TGTGCCAGCAGTTACAGGACAGTCTCCTACGAGCAGTACTTC. The chain joins TRBV7-8 to TRBJ2-7; D is possibly TRBD1 (6 bases). V lost 6 bases and J lost 0, with 12 bases in between. The CDR3 length is 14 residues. The V gene's germline CDR1 is SGHVS and CDR2 FQNEAQ.

Concerning this clonotype itself: The CDR3 does not end in the conserved phenylalanine or tryptophan, so this is likely a read error. Because the CDR3's place on the DNA is in doubt, the DNA is left out and the CDR3 is given as listed by TCRdb. The chain recombines TRBV7-9 with TRBJ1-1. 11 amino acids form the CDR3, both terminal residues included. Germline values: CDR1 SEHNR, CDR2 FQNEAQ (reference sequence). CDR3 region: CASVGDTEAFL.